These 23 T cell receptor beta chains were all obtained from the same sample, sequenced in a study of blood T cells in healthy people across ages. Together with a sample-barcoded 5' primer, a J-beta primer mix was included in a second PCR lasting roughly 7 to 11 cycles. TCRdb reanalysed the 5' RACE reads using MiXCR and keeps one entry per CDR3 protein. Of 650,000 to 700,000 distinct CDR3 sequences listed, about 34% were seen once; the top ten hold 15%. Material for sequencing was blood. These receptors all stem from a woman of 80 years or more in good health.

This clonotype was found many times. The chain joins TRBV6-1 to TRBJ2-3; D not resolved. CDR1 and CDR2 from the germline V gene are MNHNS and SASEGT. The CDR3 sequence is 16 residues long. V lost 2 bases to trimming and J lost 0 bases, with 12 bases between them. The CDR3 is CASSEQFLTSTDTQYF. The CDR3 nucleotides read TGTGCCAGCAGTGAACAGTTCCTTACCAGCACAGATACGCAGTATTTT.

This clonotype was counted many times. V usage is TRBV5-4 and J usage is TRBJ2-1; 7 bases match TRBD2. Looked up from germline, CDR1 is SGHNT and CDR2 is YYREEE (reference sequence). The V segment lost 4 bases and the J segment 0 bases; nucleotides outside the gene matches: 7. The CDR3 contains 16 residues. The CDR3 region is CASSHRGGSSYNEQFF. CDR3 coding DNA: TGTGCCAGCAGCCACCGCGGGGGTAGCTCCTACAATGAGCAGTTCTTC.

This sequence joins TRBV29-1 and TRBJ1-1; 7 bases are a match to TRBD1. Germline values: CDR1 SQVTM, CDR2 ANQGSEA. The CDR3 length is 13 residues. The J segment lost 5 bases and the V segment lost 2 bases, leaving 5 bases of the junction unmatched. The CDR3: CSVETGEVTEAFF. The CDR3 DNA sequence: TGCAGCGTTGAAACAGGGGAAGTTACTGAAGCTTTCTTT.

This clonotype occurred a few times. A read error is possible here, since a much larger clone lies one base away. The rearrangement links TRBV5-1 to TRBJ2-6; D perhaps matches TRBD1 (6 bases). Germline assignment: CDR1 SGHRS and CDR2 YFSETQ. CDR3 length equals 15 residues. In nucleotides, the CDR3 is TGCGCCAGCAGCGTTCAGGGGTCCGGGGCCAACGTCCGGACTTTC. Its protein is CASSVQGSGANVRTF.

V is TRBV5-1 and J is TRBJ2-3; 9 positions agree with TRBD2. From germline, CDR1 is SGHRS and CDR2 YFSETQ. V lost 2 bases to trimming and J lost 4 bases; unmatched junction nucleotides: 8. This CDR3 has 16 residues. The CDR3 protein is CASSLMGGGASDTQYF. The CDR3 nucleotides are TGCGCCAGCAGCTTAATGGGCGGGGGGGCCTCAGATACGCAGTATTTT. Based on the CDR3 plus reference TRBV5-1 and TRBJ2-3, the full variable domain is KAGVTQTPRYLIKTRGQQVTLSCSPISGHRSVSWYQQTPGQGLQFLFEYFSETQRNKGNFPGRFSGRQFSNSRSEMNVSTLELGDSALYLCASSLMGGGASDTQYFGPGTRLTVL.

Remarks on this clonotype: One base away lies a much larger clone, so this may be a sequencing read error. This chain uses TRBV6-5 with TRBJ2-5; 7 nucleotides align to TRBD2. Germline V CDR1 and CDR2: MNHEY, SVGAGI. The CDR3 has 14 residues. As DNA, the CDR3 is TGTGTCAGCCGCCGGGGAGGGACCCAAGAGACCCAGTACTTC. Encoded protein: CVSRRGGTQETQYF.

In its sample, this clonotype was seen a few times. This chain links TRBV7-2 with TRBJ2-5; D may be TRBD1 (6 bases). The CDR3 has 14 residues. V gave up 0 bases and J gave up 6 bases, with 11 bases separating them. The germline V gene encodes CDR1 SGHTA and CDR2 FQGNSA. CDR3 sequence: CASSLAGAGQTQYF. The DNA for the CDR3 is TGTGCCAGCAGCTTAGCGGGGGCTGGTCAGACCCAGTACTTC.

The table lists this clonotype with a count of one. With a much larger clone just one base away, this may be a read error. The rearrangement joins TRBV6-6 to TRBJ1-2; D possibly corresponds to TRBD1 (5 bases). The V end was cut by 8 bases, the J end by 3 bases, with 19 bases between. CDR1 and CDR2 from the germline V gene are MNHNY and SVGAGI (reference sequence). The CDR3 covers 15 residues. The chain's CDR3 is CASDTGQGADYGYTF. The CDR3 region has the DNA TGTGCCAGCGACACGGGGCAGGGAGCAGACTATGGCTACACCTTC.

This clonotype has at least ten counts. CDR3 region: CASSQGGTPGTQYF. CDR3 bases: TGTGCCAGCAGCCAAGGGGGGACACCCGGGACCCAGTACTTC. V gene TRBV3-1 combines with J gene TRBJ2-5; possible D gene TRBD1, 6 bases. CDR3 size: 14 residues. Germline lookup yields CDR1 LGHDT and CDR2 YNNKEL (reference sequence). Trimming left V 1 base short and J 7 bases short, with 13 bases between.

J is TRBJ1-2 and V is TRBV20-1; D might be TRBD1 (5 bases). Germline CDR1 and CDR2: DFQATT and SNEGSKA (reference sequence). Trimming cost V 3 bases and J 4 bases, with 12 bases left between them. This CDR3 is built from 13 residues. The CDR3 DNA reads as TGCAGTGCTAGTCAAAGGGGTGCCTATGGCTACACCTTC. Translation: CSASQRGAYGYTF.

This clonotype was observed at least ten times. This chain uses TRBV7-9 with TRBJ1-2; D gene uncertain. The germline V gene has CDR1 SEHNR and CDR2 FQNEAQ (reference sequence). The CDR3 has 14 residues. V was pared by 1 base and J by 8 bases, with 14 bases between. CDR3 DNA: TGTGCCAGCAGCTTAGTGATGGGTATCCGGGGCTACACCTTC. Amino acid sequence: CASSLVMGIRGYTF.

This chain connects TRBV7-3 to TRBJ2-1; TRBD1 aligns across 9 bases. This CDR3 is built from 14 residues. The V gene end was trimmed by 5 bases and the J gene end by 9 bases; junction bases not matched to a gene: 8. Per germline, CDR1 SGHTA and CDR2 FQGTGA. CDR3 nucleotides: TGTGCCAGCAGCAAACCGGGACAGGGATTTGAGCAGTTCTTC. Its translation is CASSKPGQGFEQFF.

Remarks on this clonotype: One base away lies a much larger clone, so this may be a sequencing read error. The V call is TRBV6-2 or TRBV6-3, the J call TRBJ2-6; D is unresolved. Germline-derived CDR1 and CDR2 are MNHEY and SVGEGT. The CDR3 extends over 14 amino acids. Trimming took 6 bases from V and 2 from J, leaving 8 bases between them. This CDR3 reads CASRDTAGANVLTF. CDR3 DNA sequence: TGTGCCAGCAGAGACACGGCTGGGGCCAACGTCCTGACTTTC.

The rearrangement links TRBV20-1 to TRBJ2-4; D possibly uses TRBD1 or TRBD2 (6 bases each). Trimming removed 3 bases at V and 7 bases at J, with 19 bases between. CDR3 length: 15 residues. The V gene's germline CDR1 is DFQATT and CDR2 SNEGSKA (reference sequence). The CDR3 sequence is CSASKEGHRDNIQYF. DNA for the CDR3: TGCAGTGCTAGTAAGGAGGGACACAGGGATAACATTCAGTACTTC.

Here the CDR3 reads CASSRTSGGDNEQYF. CDR3 DNA sequence: TGTGCCAGCAGCCGGACTAGCGGGGGTGACAATGAGCAGTACTTC. The V call is TRBV6-6, the J call TRBJ2-7; 13 positions match TRBD2. V dropped 6 bases and J dropped 7; count of bases not matched to a gene: 9. This CDR3 comprises 15 residues. Germline V lookup: CDR1 MNHNY, CDR2 SVGAGI (reference sequence).

The chain carries TRBV20-1 and TRBJ1-2; 7 bases align to TRBD1. Germline V gene lookup returns CDR1 DFQATT and CDR2 SNEGSKA (reference sequence). CDR3 length equals 14 residues. The V gene end was trimmed by 6 bases and the J gene end by 3 bases; junction bases not matched to a gene: 10. In nucleotides, the CDR3 is TGCAGTGCCACCCCCCTTGGGACAGACTATGGCTACACCTTC. Translation gives CSATPLGTDYGYTF.

The chain links TRBV9 to TRBJ1-1, with D perhaps TRBD1 (6 bases). Trimming left V 3 bases short and J 3 bases short, with 12 bases between. Germline CDR1 and CDR2: SGDLS and YYNGEE. CDR3 length: 14 residues. Here the CDR3 DNA reads TGTGCCAGCAGCGGTCCGGGACACCACACTGAAGCTTTCTTT. This encodes CASSGPGHHTEAFF.

This clonotype was found many times. This chain links TRBV5-5 with TRBJ2-1, with D hard to call. With 5 bases removed from V and 2 bases from J, the gap between germline ends came to 14 bases. This CDR3 spans 15 amino acids. CDR1 and CDR2 (germline): SGHKS, YYEKEE (reference sequence). CDR3 loop: CASSSEAETYNEQFF. CDR3 DNA sequence: TGTGCCAGCAGTTCAGAGGCAGAAACCTACAATGAGCAGTTCTTC.

Comment on this clonotype: Its ends do not fully match the called genes, so a read error is possible. This sequence joins TRBV20-1 and TRBJ2-5, with 11 bases that match TRBD2. This CDR3 is 12 amino acids long. Germline V lookup: CDR1 DFQATT, CDR2 SNEGSKA (reference sequence). The CDR3 DNA reads as TGCAGTGCTAGGGAGACTAGCGGGACCCCGTACTTC. This translates into CSARETSGTPYF.

This clonotype was observed a handful of times. The CDR3 loop is CASSLNGGQGANTGELFF. The CDR3, as DNA: TGTGCCAGCAGCTTAAACGGGGGACAGGGGGCCAACACCGGGGAGCTGTTTTTT. The rearrangement joins TRBV7-3 to TRBJ2-2; 12 nucleotides agree with TRBD1. The V and J ends lost 1 base and 2 bases, in that order; junction bases with no gene match: 5. Germline CDR1 and CDR2: SGHTA and FQGTGA. There are 18 residues in the CDR3.

The CDR3, as DNA: TGTGCCACCAGCAGAGTGGAAACAGGGGGCCGATACAATGAGCAGTACTTC. The encoded protein is CATSRVETGGRYNEQYF. The rearrangement joins TRBV15 to TRBJ2-1; 9 nucleotides match TRBD1. The last part of the DNA fits TRBJ2-7 better; the J call may be wrong. Germline V gene lookup returns CDR1 LNHNV and CDR2 YYDKDF (reference sequence). The CDR3 extends over 17 amino acids.

Turning to this clonotype: A read error may explain this, as a much larger clone is one base away. The genes are TRBV28 and TRBJ1-5, with D perhaps matching TRBD1 (5 bases). This CDR3 region has 15 residues. Trimming removed 7 bases at V and 9 bases at J, with 22 bases between. Germline-derived CDR1 and CDR2 are MDHEN and SYDVKM. The CDR3 protein is CASTPGCLTARPQHF. The CDR3 coding sequence is TGTGCCAGCACCCCTGGTTGCCTGACAGCTAGGCCCCAGCATTTT.

V is TRBV7-9 and J is TRBJ2-7; D remains unclear. Germline CDR1 is SEHNR and CDR2 is FQNEAQ (reference sequence). V shed 3 bases and J shed 7 bases, with 13 bases lying between them. The CDR3 extends over 13 amino acids. DNA for the CDR3: TGTGCCAGCAGCTTCCCGGCCCTGGGGGAGCAGTACTTC. It codes for CASSFPALGEQYF.